This T cell receptor (beta chain) was obtained from a study of OX40 agonist ivuxolimab in advanced cancers. The wider study: Enrollees could have had prior anti-PD-1, anti-PD-L1 or anti-CTLA-4 therapy, which roughly 40% had received. Overall study findings and caveats: At doses 0.1 to 3.0 mg/kg, CD4+ and CD8+ clones expanded. CD8+ T cells averaged more expanded clones than CD4+.

Data came from immunoSEQ multiplex PCR; TCRdb stores just in-frame clones and leaves some out. Found here are around 47,000 clones, less than 85% of them singletons; the top ten hold 3.5% to 5%. CDR1 SGHNT and CDR2 YYREEE come from the germline V gene (reference sequence). CDR3 size: 15 residues. V shed 6 bases, J shed 3 bases, and the junction held 11 bases outside the gene matches. On this clone: The antigen is not known.

The sequenced sample was CD4+ or CD8+ T cells sorted from blood, obtained in a trial of the OX40 agonist ivuxolimab. The receptor comes from an adult with an advanced solid tumor such as melanoma, head and neck, liver or kidney cancer. This chain connects TRBV5-4 to TRBJ1-2; 7 bases fit TRBD1. The CDR3, as DNA: TGTGCCAGCACCCATCGGAAGGGGGCGGACTATGGCTACACCTTC. It yields the protein CASTHRKGADYGYTF.